This TCR beta chain is drawn from a study of a mutant IDH1 vaccine in newly diagnosed glioma. The repertoire was sequenced with immunoSEQ multiplex PCR; TCRdb's copy has only in-frame clones and lacks some. The profile shows 40,000 to 45,000 clones, less than 85% of them singletons. CDR1 and CDR2 (germline): MNHEY, SMNVEV (reference sequence). V shed 5 bases and J shed 0 bases, with 14 bases lying between them. The CDR3 covers 15 residues. In regard to this clone: What it recognizes is unknown.

Points from the study as a whole: It was roughly 93% of patients that developed vaccine-induced immune responses.

The time point here: week 47, end of study. The vaccine gave 300 ug of a 20-mer mutant IDH1 peptide subcutaneously per dose. Scheduled for weeks 1, 3, 5, 7, 11, 15, 19 and 23, eight vaccinations were given to patients. The source is a man between 18 and 29 years old with glioma. Some clones in this sample may be carry-over from other donors' samples. The chain is built from TRBV27 and TRBJ2-7; D may be TRBD2 (5 bases). Here the sequenced sample was PBMCs, taken from a glioma patient whose treatment included an IDH1 peptide vaccine. CDR3 amino acids: CASSKRAESSYEQYF. The DNA of the CDR3 is TGTGCCAGCAGTAAGAGAGCGGAGAGCTCCTACGAGCAGTACTTC.